This TCR beta chain is drawn from a study of T cells after yellow fever vaccination. Study outcomes and limitations: Peak timing came faster in the weaker secondary response, day 5 versus 15. The CD4 compartment and the CD8 compartment contained a small share of clonotypes in common. Detected again after the booster were most primary-vaccination clones, at approximately 96% CD4 and 70% to 90% CD8. Contaminating bulk clonotypes could be abundant in FACS-sorted repertoires.

TCRdb analysed the 5' RACE reads with MiXCR anew, one entry per CDR3 protein. Of approximately 340,000 distinct CDR3 sequences detected, 8.7% appear once; the ten largest clones hold around 17%. Trimming left V 3 bases short and J 1 base short, with 9 bases between. Germline V gene lookup returns CDR1 MGHRA and CDR2 YSYEKL. This CDR3 has 14 amino acids. This clonotype was detected ten times or more. What it recognizes is unknown. The receptor comes from a man between 18 and 35 years old who received the YFV17D yellow fever vaccine. The genes are TRBV4-1 and TRBJ1-1; weak D call: TRBD1 (5 bases). Sequenced material: PBMCs, taken on the day of the first yellow fever vaccination. As DNA, the CDR3 is TGCGCCAGCAGCCACCTAGGACAGAACACTGAAGCTTTCTTT. Its translation is CASSHLGQNTEAFF.